This is a list of T cell receptor beta chains from one sample in a study of CD8+CD57+ T cells in acquired aplastic anemia. One entry per CDR3 protein, called by TCRdb with MiXCR from the reads. The data show under 200,000 distinct CDR3 sequences, with 40% to 55% seen just once and roughly 2.9% held by the top ten. The sample comprised sorted CD4+, CD8+, or CD8+CD57+ T cells (not recorded which) from PBMCs. Every receptor here comes from a human donor with aplastic anemia. Each CDR3 is given with its conserved first and last residue. A D gene is named only where the DNA matches it firmly. Rows may omit the clone size; those that give it use once, few, many or a size class.

d_call,v_call,clone_size,j_call,cdr3_nt,cdr3_aa
-,TRBV7-2,many,TRBJ2-5,TGTGCCAGCAGCCGAAAAGGGGGGTTCCAAGAGACCCAGTACTTC,CASSRKGGFQETQYF
-,TRBV7-3,-,TRBJ1-1,TGTGCCAGCAGCCTTCGATCTGGGACTGAAGCTTTCTTT,CASSLRSGTEAFF
-,TRBV29-1,-,TRBJ1-1,TGCAGCGTTGGGACCGCTAGGAACACTGAAGCTTTCTTT,CSVGTARNTEAFF
TRBD1,TRBV10-3,-,TRBJ2-2,TGTGCCATCAGTGAGGGACAGGACGGGGAGCTGTTTTTT,CAISEGQDGELFF
-,TRBV7-2,many,TRBJ1-2,TGTGCCAGCAGCCCCCGGGGGGGGATGCATGGCTACACCTTC,CASSPRGGMHGYTF
TRBD2,TRBV24-1,many,TRBJ2-2,TGTGCCACCCGTAATAGCGGGACGAACACCGGGGAGCTGTTTTTT,CATRNSGTNTGELFF
-,TRBV7-7,many,TRBJ2-3,TGTGCCAGCAGCCCTGCGGGGTCTGCCACAGATACGCAGTATTTT,CASSPAGSATDTQYF
-,TRBV6-1,many,TRBJ1-6,TGTGCCAGCAGTGAAGCTCTAGGGGGTAGCTATAATTCACCCCTCCACTTT,CASSEALGGSYNSPLHF
TRBD2,TRBV7-9,-,TRBJ2-5,TGTGCCAGCAGCTTAGGCCAGGGACTACTAGAGACCCAGTACTTC,CASSLGQGLLETQYF
-,TRBV19,-,TRBJ2-3,TGTGCCAGTAGTATACGGACTAGCACAGATACGCAGTATTTT,CASSIRTSTDTQYF
TRBD1,TRBV12-3/TRBV12-4,many,TRBJ1-2,TGTGCCAGCAGTTTTGGACAGGGGGGCTATGGCTACACCTTC,CASSFGQGGYGYTF
TRBD2,TRBV24-1,many,TRBJ2-3,TGTGCCACCAGTGATTGGGGGGGCCTAGCGGGGACACACGGAGATACGCAGTATTTT,CATSDWGGLAGTHGDTQYF
TRBD1,TRBV2,many,TRBJ2-2,TGTGCCAGCAGGACCGGGACAGTTGGCACCGGGGAGCTGTTTTTT,CASRTGTVGTGELFF
-,TRBV19,-,TRBJ1-4,TGTGCCAGTAGGCCGTACGGTGCAACTAATGAAAAACTGTTTTTT,CASRPYGATNEKLFF
-,TRBV11-2,many,TRBJ1-2,TGTGCCAGCAGCTTAGAAGGGAGCTTTAACTATGGCTACACCTTC,CASSLEGSFNYGYTF
-,TRBV20-1,many,TRBJ1-5,TGCAGTGCTAGAGGGGGGGCCAATCAGCCCCAGCATTTT,CSARGGANQPQHF
-,TRBV25-1,-,TRBJ1-2,TGTGCCAGCAGGGCGGGTGGGGCGCGTGGCTACACCTTC,CASRAGGARGYTF
-,TRBV2,many,TRBJ1-6,TGTGCCAGCACCGAGGAGGCAGGGAAAAACTCACCCCTCCACTTT,CASTEEAGKNSPLHF